These 26 T cell receptor beta chains share one sample of origin, sequenced in a study of beta chain features in type 1 diabetes. Sequenced material consisted of expressed TCRB transcripts (all of the isolated RNA was reverse transcribed). This table comes from immunoSEQ multiplex PCR, and its TCRdb copy is limited to in-frame clones, with some not included. The sample lists some 300,000 clones, roughly 8% occurring once. Sequencing was done on a sample of central memory CD4+ T cells from blood. The receptor set was obtained from a young woman in good health.

This chain uses TRBV7-2 with TRBJ2-2; 8 nucleotides align to TRBD2. Germline CDR1 SGHTA, CDR2 FQGNSA. V shed 11 bases and J 3 bases; nucleotides not matched to a gene: 8. This CDR3 region has 14 residues. In DNA, the CDR3 is TGTGCCGCCAAGTCGCGGGGGGACACCGGGGAGCTGTTTTTT. Its translation: CAAKSRGDTGELFF.

V is TRBV29-1 and J is TRBJ1-2; no clear D. The CDR3 loop spans 11 amino acids. Germline loops: CDR1 SQVTM, CDR2 ANQGSEA. In DNA, the CDR3 is TGCATAACACGAGAAGGGCAAGGCTACACCTTC. It is translated as CITREGQGYTF. The full variable domain, its missing parts supplied by reference TRBV29-1 and TRBJ1-2, is SAVISQKPSRDICQRGTSLTIQCQVDSQVTMMFWYRQQPGQSLTLIATANQGSEATYESGFVIDKFPISRPNLTFSTLTVSNMSPEDSSIYLCITREGQGYTFGSGTRLTVV.

The rearrangement uses TRBV7-2 and TRBJ2-7; 10 bases agree with TRBD2. V was clipped by 3 bases and J by 3 bases; unmatched bases: 5. This CDR3 is built from 15 residues. The germline V gene encodes CDR1 SGHTA and CDR2 FQGNSA. DNA of the CDR3: TGTGCCAGCAGCTTTAGCGGGAGGCCTGGCTACGAGCAGTACTTC. This gives the protein CASSFSGRPGYEQYF.

This clone was detected many times. The chain joins TRBV9 to TRBJ1-6; 9 nucleotides match TRBD1. Germline values: CDR1 SGDLS, CDR2 YYNGEE. V lost 0 bases to trimming and J lost 10 bases; unmatched junction nucleotides: 5. The CDR3 sequence is 15 residues long. This CDR3 reads CASSVDGTGSSPLHF. CDR3 nucleotides: TGTGCCAGCAGCGTAGATGGGACAGGGAGCTCACCCCTCCACTTT.

V and J are TRBV6-5 and TRBJ1-2; D unresolved. V lost 2 bases and J 7 bases, leaving 11 bases between the germline ends. The CDR3 runs to 13 residues. In germline, CDR1 is MNHEY, CDR2 SVGAGI. The CDR3 sequence is CASSYGQRSGYTF. The DNA for the CDR3 is TGTGCCAGCAGTTACGGGCAACGAAGTGGCTACACCTTC.

The chain joins TRBV11-1 to TRBJ2-5; D perhaps matches TRBD2 (7 bases). Between the trimmed V and J ends, which lost 6 bases and 6 bases, there was a span of 17 bases. This CDR3 has 14 amino acids. Per the germline V gene, CDR1 is SGHAT and CDR2 is FQDESV (reference sequence). As DNA, the CDR3 is TGTGCCAGCAGATCATACCGCGGGGGCAAGACCCAGTACTTC. It encodes CASRSYRGGKTQYF.

This clone was found a few times. The chain joins TRBV6-1 to TRBJ1-6, with a possible D match to TRBD1 (5 bases). Per the germline V gene, CDR1 is MNHNS and CDR2 is SASEGT. The V and J ends lost 8 bases and 7 bases respectively, with 15 bases between them. The CDR3 contains 14 residues. In nucleotides, the CDR3 is TGTGCCAGCTCCGACAGCCGGCTGAATTCACCCCTCCACTTT. It codes for CASSDSRLNSPLHF.

This clone was found a few times. The sample contains more than one DNA sequence encoding this CDR3. The chain recombines TRBV2 with TRBJ1-4; D not resolved. This CDR3 is built from 14 residues. Trimming shortened V by 1 base and J by 7 bases, and 10 bases separated the two germline ends. Looked up from germline, CDR1 is SNHLY and CDR2 is FYNNEI. CDR3 in DNA: TGTGCCAGCAGTGAAGGGGGAGCCGGTGAAAAACTGTTTTTT. It encodes CASSEGGAGEKLFF.

V is TRBV7-9 and J is TRBJ1-1; the match to TRBD1 covers 8 bases. V shed 0 bases and J 4 bases; nucleotides not matched to a gene: 1. There are 14 residues in the CDR3. Germline CDR1 reads SEHNR; CDR2 reads FQNEAQ (reference sequence). CDR3 region: CASSLATGGTEAFF. CDR3 DNA: TGTGCCAGCAGCTTAGCTACAGGGGGCACTGAAGCTTTCTTT. Full variable domain (rest looked up from reference TRBV7-9 and TRBJ1-1): DTGVSQNPRHKITKRGQNVTFRCDPISEHNRLYWYRQTLGQGPEFLTYFQNEAQLEKSRLLSDRFSAERPKGSFSTLEIQRTEQGDSAMYLCASSLATGGTEAFFGQGTRLTVV.

The chain uses TRBV20-1 and TRBJ2-4; D gene ambiguous. This CDR3 has 11 amino acids. Trimming shortened V by 3 bases and J by 8 bases, and 8 bases separated the two germline ends. Germline assignment: CDR1 DFQATT and CDR2 SNEGSKA (reference sequence). The CDR3 sequence is CSASSKDIQYF. The CDR3 nucleotides are TGCAGTGCTAGCTCCAAGGACATTCAGTACTTC.

This clone occurred a few times. This rearrangement joins TRBV27 to TRBJ1-2, with a possible D match to TRBD1 (5 bases). The germline CDR1 and CDR2 sequences are MNHEY and SMNVEV (reference sequence). CDR3 size: 16 residues. Trimming removed 3 bases from V and 5 bases from J, with 19 bases in between. The CDR3 region is CASSFRRGRQSYGYTF. In nucleotides, the CDR3 is TGTGCCAGCAGTTTCAGAAGGGGCCGTCAAAGTTATGGCTACACCTTC.

This clone was recorded at least ten times. This specimen includes other DNA sequences encoding the same CDR3. The CDR3: CASSWGETQYF. CDR3 nucleotides: TGTGCCAGCAGCTGGGGGGAGACCCAGTACTTC. V and J are TRBV28 and TRBJ2-5; either TRBD1 or TRBD2 may fit D (5 bases each). Trimming took 6 bases from V and 5 from J, leaving 7 bases between them. From germline, CDR1 is MDHEN and CDR2 SYDVKM. CDR3 length: 11 residues.

This clone was seen a few times. The J gene is TRBJ2-1, the V gene TRBV11-2; TRBD1 agrees at 7 bases. The CDR3 is 17 residues long. Germline V CDR1 and CDR2: SGHAT, FQNNGV. J lost 5 bases, V lost 5 bases, and 15 bases had no gene match. CDR3 residues: CASSPGGTRRVNNEQFF. CDR3 sequence (DNA): TGTGCCAGCAGCCCAGGGGGTACTCGCCGAGTTAACAATGAGCAGTTCTTC.

The chain recombines TRBV7-2 with TRBJ1-3; D remains unclear. Germline loops: CDR1 SGHTA, CDR2 FQGNSA. This CDR3 spans 13 amino acids. The V end was cut by 5 bases, the J end by 2 bases, with 7 bases between. CDR3 region: CASSPRTGNTIYF. The CDR3, as DNA: TGTGCCAGCAGCCCGCGGACTGGAAACACCATATATTTT.

This clone was observed a handful of times. The chain links TRBV30 to TRBJ1-2; D unresolved. V lost 6 bases to trimming and J lost 0 bases, with 14 bases between them. CDR3 size: 14 residues. CDR1 is GTSNPN, CDR2 SVGIG, per germline (reference sequence). The CDR3 DNA reads TGTGCCTGCCTGAAAGCCTACTCTAACTATGGCTACACCTTC. It translates to CACLKAYSNYGYTF.

This clone has only a few counts. The genes are TRBV28 and TRBJ1-2, with D perhaps TRBD1 (5 bases). V was clipped by 6 bases and J by 5 bases, with 13 bases between them. CDR1 MDHEN and CDR2 SYDVKM come from the germline V gene. The CDR3 has 13 amino acids. The CDR3: CASRTDGGYGYTF. In nucleotides, the CDR3 is TGTGCCAGCAGGACGGACGGGGGATATGGCTACACCTTC.

V and J are TRBV29-1 and TRBJ2-5; a weak D match, TRBD2 (5 bases). CDR1 is SQVTM, CDR2 ANQGSEA, per germline. The CDR3 sequence is 12 residues long. V was trimmed by 7 bases and J by 4 bases, leaving 13 bases between them. The CDR3 sequence is CSAAVGRETQYF. In DNA form, the CDR3 reads TGCAGCGCAGCGGTTGGTCGAGAGACCCAGTACTTC. Filled out from reference TRBV29-1 and TRBJ2-5, the complete variable domain reads SAVISQKPSRDICQRGTSLTIQCQVDSQVTMMFWYRQQPGQSLTLIATANQGSEATYESGFVIDKFPISRPNLTFSTLTVSNMSPEDSSIYLCSAAVGRETQYFGPGTRLLVL.

The V call is TRBV4-3, the J call TRBJ2-7, with no clear D. This CDR3 contains 12 residues. Germline V gene data show CDR1 as LGHNA and CDR2 as YSLEER. Trimming took 4 bases from V and 5 from J, leaving 9 bases between them. The CDR3 DNA reads as TGCGCCAGCAGCCGAACGGACCACGAGCAGTACGTC. Protein: CASSRTDHEQYV.

Remarks on this clone: The same CDR3 also results from other DNA sequences found in this sample. V gene TRBV14 combines with J gene TRBJ2-3; maybe TRBD1 (6 bases). Germline CDR1 and CDR2: SGHDN and FVKESK. The CDR3 is made up of 15 amino acids. Trimming pared 4 bases from V and 0 bases from J, leaving 11 bases between. The CDR3 bases are TGTGCCAGCAGCCCCGGGACACCGAGCACAGATACGCAGTATTTT. This codes for CASSPGTPSTDTQYF.

This sequence joins TRBV19 and TRBJ1-5, with TRBD1 as a possible D gene (6 bases). The V and J ends lost 11 bases and 3 bases respectively, with 14 bases between them. The CDR3 runs to 13 residues. CDR1 and CDR2 (germline): LNHDA, SQIVND (reference sequence). The CDR3 here is CAADSAPNQPQHF. DNA of the CDR3: TGTGCCGCGGACAGCGCCCCCAATCAGCCCCAGCATTTT.

This clone was seen a handful of times. The gene calls are TRBV5-1 and TRBJ2-3; D not certain. Trimming removed 3 bases from V and 4 bases from J, with 6 bases in between. Germline CDR1 and CDR2: SGHRS and YFSETQ. CDR3 length: 12 residues. CDR3 protein: CASSSQADTQYF. The CDR3 DNA is TGCGCCAGCAGCTCTCAGGCAGATACGCAGTATTTT.

This clone was observed a few times. This chain connects TRBV7-9 to TRBJ2-1, with D unclear. This CDR3 contains 12 residues. Germline assignment: CDR1 SEHNR and CDR2 FQNEAQ (reference sequence). Deletions cut 4 bases from V and 10 bases from J, with 11 bases between. CDR3 nucleotide sequence: TGTGCCAGCAGCTCACAGCTCTACGAGCAGTTCTTC. This encodes CASSSQLYEQFF.

A few counts support this clone. V usage is TRBV27 and J usage is TRBJ2-3, with D perhaps assigned TRBD1 or TRBD2 (6 bases each). CDR1 is MNHEY, CDR2 SMNVEV, per germline (reference sequence). The CDR3 has 16 residues. Trimming shortened V by 5 bases and J by 3 bases, and 18 bases separated the two germline ends. CDR3 nucleotide sequence: TGTGCCAGCAGTCTTACAGGGTTTCGGGGGACAGATACGCAGTATTTT. Amino acids: CASSLTGFRGTDTQYF.

The V and J genes are TRBV29-1 and TRBJ1-1; D uncertain. Germline V gene lookup returns CDR1 SQVTM and CDR2 ANQGSEA. The ends were cut back, 4 bases at V and 8 bases at J, with 11 bases in the middle. This CDR3 is built from 11 residues. The CDR3 DNA is TGCAGCGTTGCGACTGAGGTCGAAGCTTTCTTT. It translates to CSVATEVEAFF.

This clone was counted only a few times. The CDR3 nucleotides read TGTGCCAGCAGCACCGGGACTACCAGCGATACGCAGTATTTT. Protein: CASSTGTTSDTQYF. V is TRBV7-3 and J is TRBJ2-3; 7 nucleotides line up with TRBD2. The CDR3 sequence is 14 residues long. Germline CDR1 reads SGHTA; CDR2 reads FQGTGA. The V segment lost 5 bases and the J segment 6 bases; nucleotides outside the gene matches: 8.

The V gene is TRBV11-3, the J gene TRBJ2-3, with 14 bases matching TRBD2. CDR1 SGHNT and CDR2 YENEEA come from the germline V gene. With 3 bases clipped from V and 4 bases from J, the junction kept 3 bases outside the gene matches. The CDR3 spans 16 residues. CDR3 amino acids: CASSLGTSGGPDTQYF. In DNA form, the CDR3 reads TGTGCCAGCAGCTTGGGGACTAGCGGGGGCCCAGATACGCAGTATTTT.